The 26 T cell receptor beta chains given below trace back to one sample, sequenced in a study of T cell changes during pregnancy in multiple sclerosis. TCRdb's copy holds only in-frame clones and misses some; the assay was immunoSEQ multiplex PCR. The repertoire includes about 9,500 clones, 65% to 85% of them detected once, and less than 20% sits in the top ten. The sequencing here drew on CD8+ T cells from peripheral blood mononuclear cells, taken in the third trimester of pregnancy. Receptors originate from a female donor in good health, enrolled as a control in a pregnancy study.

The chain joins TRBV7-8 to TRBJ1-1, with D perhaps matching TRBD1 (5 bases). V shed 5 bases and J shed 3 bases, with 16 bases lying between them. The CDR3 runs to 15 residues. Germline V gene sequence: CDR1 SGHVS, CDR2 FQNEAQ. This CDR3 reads CASSPPGVADTEAFF. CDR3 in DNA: TGTGCCAGCAGCCCTCCGGGGGTAGCAGACACTGAAGCTTTCTTT.

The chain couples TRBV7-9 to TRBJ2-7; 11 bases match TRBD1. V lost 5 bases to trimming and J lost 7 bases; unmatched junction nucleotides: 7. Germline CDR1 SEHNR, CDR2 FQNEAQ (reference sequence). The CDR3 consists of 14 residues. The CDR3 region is CASSLPGTGGEQYF. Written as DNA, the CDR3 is TGTGCCAGCAGCCTCCCCGGGACAGGGGGTGAGCAGTACTTC.

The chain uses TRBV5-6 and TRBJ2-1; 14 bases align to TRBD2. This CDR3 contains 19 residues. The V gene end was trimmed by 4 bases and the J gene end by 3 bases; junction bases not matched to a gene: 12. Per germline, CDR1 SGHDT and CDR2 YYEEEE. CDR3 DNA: TGTGCCAGCAGCGGCCGCGGACTAGCGGGAGGCCGAAACTACAATGAGCAGTTCTTC. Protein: CASSGRGLAGGRNYNEQFF.

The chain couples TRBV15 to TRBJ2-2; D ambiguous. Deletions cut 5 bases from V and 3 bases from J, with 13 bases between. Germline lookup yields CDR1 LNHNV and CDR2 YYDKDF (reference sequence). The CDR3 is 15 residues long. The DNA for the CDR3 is TGTGCCACCAGCCCGGGTTCCCGGGACACCGGGGAGCTGTTTTTT. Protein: CATSPGSRDTGELFF.

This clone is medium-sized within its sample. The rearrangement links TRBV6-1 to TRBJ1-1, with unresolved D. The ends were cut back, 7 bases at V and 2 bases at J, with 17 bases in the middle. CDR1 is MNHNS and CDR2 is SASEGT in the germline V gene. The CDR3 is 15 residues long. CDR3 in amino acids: CASTVDPGGNTEAFF. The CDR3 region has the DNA TGTGCCAGCACCGTGGACCCAGGAGGCAACACTGAAGCTTTCTTT.

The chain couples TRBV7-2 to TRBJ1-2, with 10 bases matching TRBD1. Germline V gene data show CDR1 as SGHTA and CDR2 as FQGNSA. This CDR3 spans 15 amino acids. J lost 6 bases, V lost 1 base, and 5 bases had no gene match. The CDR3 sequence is CASSLGGTGENGYTF. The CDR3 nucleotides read TGTGCCAGCAGCTTAGGGGGGACAGGGGAGAATGGCTACACCTTC. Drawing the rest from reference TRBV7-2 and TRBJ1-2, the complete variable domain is GAGVSQSPSNKVTEKGKDVELRCDPISGHTALYWYRQSLGQGLEFLIYFQGNSAPDKSGLPSDRFSAERTGGSVSTLTIQRTQQEDSAVYLCASSLGGTGENGYTFGSGTRLTVV.

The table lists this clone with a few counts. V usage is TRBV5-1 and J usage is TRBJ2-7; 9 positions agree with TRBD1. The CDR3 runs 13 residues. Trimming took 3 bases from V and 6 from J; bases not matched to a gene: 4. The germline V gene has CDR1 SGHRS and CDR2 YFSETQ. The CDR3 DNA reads TGCGCCAGCAGCTGGGACAGGGACTCCGAGCAGTACTTC. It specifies CASSWDRDSEQYF.

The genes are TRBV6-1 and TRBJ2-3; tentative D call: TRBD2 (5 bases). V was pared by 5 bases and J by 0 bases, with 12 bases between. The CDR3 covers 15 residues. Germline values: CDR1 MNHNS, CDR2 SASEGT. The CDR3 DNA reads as TGTGCCAGCAGTAGGACTGAAACTAGCACAGATACGCAGTATTTT. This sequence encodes CASSRTETSTDTQYF.

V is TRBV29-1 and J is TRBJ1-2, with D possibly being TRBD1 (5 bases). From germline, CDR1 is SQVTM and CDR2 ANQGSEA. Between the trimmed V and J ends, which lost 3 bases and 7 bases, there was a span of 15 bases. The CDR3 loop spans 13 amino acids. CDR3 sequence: CSVDGGVKGGYTF. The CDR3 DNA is TGCAGCGTTGATGGGGGGGTAAAGGGTGGCTACACCTTC. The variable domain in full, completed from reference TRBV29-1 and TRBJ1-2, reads SAVISQKPSRDICQRGTSLTIQCQVDSQVTMMFWYRQQPGQSLTLIATANQGSEATYESGFVIDKFPISRPNLTFSTLTVSNMSPEDSSIYLCSVDGGVKGGYTFGSGTRLTVV.

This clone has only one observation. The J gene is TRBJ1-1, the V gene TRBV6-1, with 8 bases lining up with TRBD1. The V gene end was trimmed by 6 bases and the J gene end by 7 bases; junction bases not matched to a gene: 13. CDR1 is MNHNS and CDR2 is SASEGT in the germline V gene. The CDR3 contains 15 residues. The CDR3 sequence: CASSLSPGGAVEAFF. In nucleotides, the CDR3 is TGTGCCAGCAGCCTTAGTCCAGGGGGCGCGGTTGAAGCTTTCTTT.

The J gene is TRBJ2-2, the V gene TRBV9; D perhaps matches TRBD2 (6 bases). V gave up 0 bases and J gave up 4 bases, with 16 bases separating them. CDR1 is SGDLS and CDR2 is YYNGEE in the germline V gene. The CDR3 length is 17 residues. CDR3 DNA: TGTGCCAGCAGCGTAGGGGGGGTTGGCGCGGGCACCGGGGAGCTGTTTTTT. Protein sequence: CASSVGGVGAGTGELFF.

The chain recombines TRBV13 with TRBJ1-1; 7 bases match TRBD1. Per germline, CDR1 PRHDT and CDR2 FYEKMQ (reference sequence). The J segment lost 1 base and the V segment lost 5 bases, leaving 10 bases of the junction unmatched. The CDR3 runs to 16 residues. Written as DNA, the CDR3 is TGTGCCAGCAGCCGCACTAGGACAGGACCGAACACTGAAGCTTTCTTT. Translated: CASSRTRTGPNTEAFF.

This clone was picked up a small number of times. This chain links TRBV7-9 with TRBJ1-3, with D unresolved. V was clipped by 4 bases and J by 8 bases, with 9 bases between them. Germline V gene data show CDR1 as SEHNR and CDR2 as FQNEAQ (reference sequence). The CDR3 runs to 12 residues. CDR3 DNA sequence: TGTGCCAGCAGCTCTGGGAGATACACCATATATTTT. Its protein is CASSSGRYTIYF.

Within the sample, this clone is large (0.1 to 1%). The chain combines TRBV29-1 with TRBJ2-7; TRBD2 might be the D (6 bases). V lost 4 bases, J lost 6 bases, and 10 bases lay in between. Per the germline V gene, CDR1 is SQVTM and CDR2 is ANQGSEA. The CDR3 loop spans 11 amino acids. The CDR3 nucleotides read TGCAGCGTTGGCGGGATTTTCGAGCAGTACTTC. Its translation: CSVGGIFEQYF.

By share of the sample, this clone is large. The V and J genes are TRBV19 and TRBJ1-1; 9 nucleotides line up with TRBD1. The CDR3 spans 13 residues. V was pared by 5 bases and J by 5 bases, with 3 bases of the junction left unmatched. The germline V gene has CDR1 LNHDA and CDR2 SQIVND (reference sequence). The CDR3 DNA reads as TGTGCCAGTAGTTTTGGACAGGGGACTGAAGCTTTCTTT. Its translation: CASSFGQGTEAFF. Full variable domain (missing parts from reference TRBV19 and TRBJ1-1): DGGITQSPKYLFRKEGQNVTLSCEQNLNHDAMYWYRQDPGQGLRLIYYSQIVNDFQKGDIAEGYSVSREKKESFPLTVTSAQKNPTAFYLCASSFGQGTEAFFGQGTRLTVV.

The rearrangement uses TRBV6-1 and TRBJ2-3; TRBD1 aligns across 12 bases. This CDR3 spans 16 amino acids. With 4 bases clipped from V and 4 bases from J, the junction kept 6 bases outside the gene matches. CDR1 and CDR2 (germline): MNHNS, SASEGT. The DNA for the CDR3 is TGTGCCAGCAGTGCCCGGGACAGGGGGCGGTCAGATACGCAGTATTTT. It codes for CASSARDRGRSDTQYF.

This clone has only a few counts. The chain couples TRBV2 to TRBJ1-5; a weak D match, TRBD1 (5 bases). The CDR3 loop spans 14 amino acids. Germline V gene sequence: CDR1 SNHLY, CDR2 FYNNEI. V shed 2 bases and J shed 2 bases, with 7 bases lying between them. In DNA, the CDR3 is TGTGCCAGCAGTGAACAAGGGGGCAATCAGCCCCAGCATTTT. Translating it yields CASSEQGGNQPQHF.

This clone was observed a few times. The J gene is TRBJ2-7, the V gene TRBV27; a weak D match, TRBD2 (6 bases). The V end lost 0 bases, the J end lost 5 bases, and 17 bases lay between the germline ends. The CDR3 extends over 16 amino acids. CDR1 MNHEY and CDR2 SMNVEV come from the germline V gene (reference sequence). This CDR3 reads CASSLSWGESLHEQYF. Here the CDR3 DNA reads TGTGCCAGCAGTTTATCGTGGGGGGAGAGTCTCCACGAGCAGTACTTC.

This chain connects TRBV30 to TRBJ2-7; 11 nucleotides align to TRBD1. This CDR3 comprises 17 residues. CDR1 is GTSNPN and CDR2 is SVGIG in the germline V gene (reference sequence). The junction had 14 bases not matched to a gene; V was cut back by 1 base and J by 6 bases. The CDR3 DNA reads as TGTGCCTGGAGTGGATTCCGGGACAGGGGGGTCCCCGGCGAGCAGTACTTC. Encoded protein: CAWSGFRDRGVPGEQYF.

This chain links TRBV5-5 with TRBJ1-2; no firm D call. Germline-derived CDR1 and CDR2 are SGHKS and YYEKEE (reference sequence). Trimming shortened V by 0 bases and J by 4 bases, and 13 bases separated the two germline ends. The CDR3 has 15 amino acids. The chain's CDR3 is CASSLEGRALYGYTF. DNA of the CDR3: TGTGCCAGCAGCTTGGAAGGGAGGGCTCTCTATGGCTACACCTTC.

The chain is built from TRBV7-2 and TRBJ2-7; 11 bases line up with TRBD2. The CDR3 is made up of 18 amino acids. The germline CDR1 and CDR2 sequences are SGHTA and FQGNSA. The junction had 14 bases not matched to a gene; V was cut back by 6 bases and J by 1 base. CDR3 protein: CASRDDSGRALLSYEQYF. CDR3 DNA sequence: TGTGCCAGCAGGGACGATAGCGGGAGGGCCTTATTATCCTACGAGCAGTACTTC.

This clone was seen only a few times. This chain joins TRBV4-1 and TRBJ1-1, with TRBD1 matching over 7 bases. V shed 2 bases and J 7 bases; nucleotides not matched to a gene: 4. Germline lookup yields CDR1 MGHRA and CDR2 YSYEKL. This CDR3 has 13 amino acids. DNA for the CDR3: TGCGCCAGCAGCCAACCCTCAGGGGGTGAAGCTTTCTTT. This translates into CASSQPSGGEAFF.

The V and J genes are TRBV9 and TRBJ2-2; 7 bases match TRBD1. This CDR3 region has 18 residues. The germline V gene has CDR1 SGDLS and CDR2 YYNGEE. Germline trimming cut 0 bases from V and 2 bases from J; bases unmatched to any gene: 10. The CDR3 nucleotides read TGTGCCAGCAGCGTAGAGCGTTTGGGACAGAAAAACACCGGGGAGCTGTTTTTT. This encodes CASSVERLGQKNTGELFF.

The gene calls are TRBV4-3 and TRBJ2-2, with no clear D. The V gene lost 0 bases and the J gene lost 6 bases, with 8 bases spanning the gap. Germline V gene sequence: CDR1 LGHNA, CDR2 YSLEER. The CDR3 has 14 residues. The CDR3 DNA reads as TGCGCCAGCAGCCAAGAGGCCGAACCCGGGGAGCTGTTTTTT. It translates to CASSQEAEPGELFF.

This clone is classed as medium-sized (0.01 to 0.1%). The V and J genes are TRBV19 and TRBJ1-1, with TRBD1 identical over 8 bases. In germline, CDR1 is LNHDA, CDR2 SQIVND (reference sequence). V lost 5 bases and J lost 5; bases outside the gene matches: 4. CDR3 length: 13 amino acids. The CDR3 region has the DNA TGTGCCAGTAGTGCCGGACAGGGAACTGAAGCTTTCTTT. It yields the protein CASSAGQGTEAFF.

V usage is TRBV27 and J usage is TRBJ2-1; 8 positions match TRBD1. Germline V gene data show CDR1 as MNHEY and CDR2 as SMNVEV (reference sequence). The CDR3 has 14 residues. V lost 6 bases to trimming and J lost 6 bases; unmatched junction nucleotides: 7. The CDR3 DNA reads TGTGCCAGCAGCAATACCGGGACAGGCAATGAGCAGTTCTTC. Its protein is CASSNTGTGNEQFF.